The TCR beta chain under discussion was sequenced for a study of cytomegalovirus exposure and HLA in healthy donors. Looked up from germline, CDR1 is SEHNR and CDR2 is FQNEAQ (reference sequence). V was cut by 4 bases and J by 10 bases, with 11 bases left in between. CDR3 length: 12 residues. A multiplex PCR was run with 60 Vbeta primers and 13 Jbeta primers. Sequencing used immunoSEQ multiplex PCR; TCRdb keeps in-frame clones, though not all of them. The profile shows about 180,000 clones, over 70% of them singletons. The study's findings and limits: Among CMV-associated TCR beta chains, most appeared HLA-restricted in a later analysis. HLA-A and HLA-B allele assignments for most subjects were reportedly predicted accurately using TCR beta sequences.

As concerns this clone: Its antigen is currently unknown.

Sequencing input: PBMCs. The sequence was collected from a young man in good health and CMV-seronegative. The chain joins TRBV7-9 to TRBJ1-5; no clear D. In nucleotides, the CDR3 is TGTGCCAGCAGCTCCGGAGTCAGCCCCCAGCATTTT. It specifies CASSSGVSPQHF.